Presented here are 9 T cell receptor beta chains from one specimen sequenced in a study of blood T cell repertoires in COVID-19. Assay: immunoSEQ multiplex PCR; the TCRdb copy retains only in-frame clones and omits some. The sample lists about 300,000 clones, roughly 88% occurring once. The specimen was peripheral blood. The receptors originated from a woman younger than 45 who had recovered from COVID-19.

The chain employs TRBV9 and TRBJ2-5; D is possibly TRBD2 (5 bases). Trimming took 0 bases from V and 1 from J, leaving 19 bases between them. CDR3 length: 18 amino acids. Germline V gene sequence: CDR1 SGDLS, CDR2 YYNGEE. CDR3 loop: CASSVAVGRETTQETQYF. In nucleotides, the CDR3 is TGTGCCAGCAGCGTAGCGGTGGGTAGGGAGACAACCCAAGAGACCCAGTACTTC.

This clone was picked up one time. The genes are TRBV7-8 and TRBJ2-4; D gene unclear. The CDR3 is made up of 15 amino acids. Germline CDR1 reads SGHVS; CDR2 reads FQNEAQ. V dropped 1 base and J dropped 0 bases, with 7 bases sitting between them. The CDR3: CASSLGRLAKNIQYF. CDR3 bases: TGTGCCAGCAGCTTAGGTAGACTAGCCAAAAACATTCAGTACTTC. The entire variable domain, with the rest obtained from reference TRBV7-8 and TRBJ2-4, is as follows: GAGVSQSPRYKVAKRGQDVALRCDPISGHVSLFWYQQALGQGPEFLTYFQNEAQLDKSGLPSDRFFAERPEGSVSTLKIQRTQQEDSAVYLCASSLGRLAKNIQYFGAGTRLSVL.

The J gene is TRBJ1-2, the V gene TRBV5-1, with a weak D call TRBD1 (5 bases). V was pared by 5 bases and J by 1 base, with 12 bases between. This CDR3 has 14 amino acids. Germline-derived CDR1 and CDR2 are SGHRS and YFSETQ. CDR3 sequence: CASSPAGGNYGYTF. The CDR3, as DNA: TGCGCCAGCAGTCCTGCGGGGGGTAACTATGGCTACACCTTC.

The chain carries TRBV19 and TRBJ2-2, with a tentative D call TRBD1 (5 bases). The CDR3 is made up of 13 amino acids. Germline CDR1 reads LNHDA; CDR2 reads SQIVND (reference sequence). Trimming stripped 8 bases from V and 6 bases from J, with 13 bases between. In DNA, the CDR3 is TGTGCCAGTCAAAAAAGGGGCGCCGGGGAGCTGTTTTTT. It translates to CASQKRGAGELFF.

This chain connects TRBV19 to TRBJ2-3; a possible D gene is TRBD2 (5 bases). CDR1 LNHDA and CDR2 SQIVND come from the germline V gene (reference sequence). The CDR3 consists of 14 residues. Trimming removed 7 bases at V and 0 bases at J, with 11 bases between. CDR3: CASIPRGSTDTQYF. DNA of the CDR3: TGTGCCAGTATCCCAAGAGGGAGCACAGATACGCAGTATTTT. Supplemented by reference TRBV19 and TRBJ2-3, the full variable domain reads DGGITQSPKYLFRKEGQNVTLSCEQNLNHDAMYWYRQDPGQGLRLIYYSQIVNDFQKGDIAEGYSVSREKKESFPLTVTSAQKNPTAFYLCASIPRGSTDTQYFGPGTRLTVL.

Here the CDR3 DNA reads TGTGCCAGCGGATTTCAGGGGGCAGTCACTGAAGCTTTCTTT. Residues: CASGFQGAVTEAFF. This chain uses TRBV2 with TRBJ1-1; 8 positions match TRBD1. The length of the CDR3 is 14 residues. J was trimmed by 4 bases and V by 8 bases; bases with no gene match: 9. Germline V gene data show CDR1 as SNHLY and CDR2 as FYNNEI. Together with reference TRBV2 and TRBJ1-1, the CDR3 gives the full variable domain: EPEVTQTPSHQVTQMGQEVILRCVPISNHLYFYWYRQILGQKVEFLVSFYNNEISEKSEIFDDQFSVERPDGSNFTLKIRSTKLEDSAMYFCASGFQGAVTEAFFGQGTRLTVV.

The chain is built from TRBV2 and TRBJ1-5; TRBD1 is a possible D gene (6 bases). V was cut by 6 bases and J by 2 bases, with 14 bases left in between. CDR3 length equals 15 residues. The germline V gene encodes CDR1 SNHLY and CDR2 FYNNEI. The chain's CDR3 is CASSRSAGGNQPQHF. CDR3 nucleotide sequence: TGTGCCAGCAGCAGATCGGCAGGGGGCAATCAGCCCCAGCATTTT.

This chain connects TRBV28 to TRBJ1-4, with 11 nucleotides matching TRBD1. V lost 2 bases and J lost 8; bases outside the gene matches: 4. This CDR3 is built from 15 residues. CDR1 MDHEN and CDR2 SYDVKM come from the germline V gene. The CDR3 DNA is TGTGCCAGCAGTTTAGCGGGGACAGGGGGGGAAAAACTGTTTTTT. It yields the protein CASSLAGTGGEKLFF.

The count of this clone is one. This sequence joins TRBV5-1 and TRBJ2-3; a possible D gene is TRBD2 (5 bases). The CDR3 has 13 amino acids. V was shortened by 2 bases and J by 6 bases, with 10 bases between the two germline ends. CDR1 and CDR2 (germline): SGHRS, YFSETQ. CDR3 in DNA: TGCGCCAGCAGCTTAGCGGTCAGGGATACGCAGTATTTT. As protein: CASSLAVRDTQYF.